The clone carrying this T cell receptor beta chain qualifies as medium-sized. What it binds is unknown. This specimen comes from a study of CD8 T cells in ankylosing spondylitis. V was pared by 6 bases and J by 5 bases, with 10 bases between. The CDR3 contains 12 residues. Overall study results and limits: Clones linked to the disease showed a CD8+ phenotype. They occurred at relatively low frequencies in peripheral blood. Earlier reports found some motif variants in synovial fluid and blood in reactive arthritis. It was reported that disease-linked clones were significantly enriched in matched ankylosing spondylitis synovial fluid.

Making the TCR beta libraries involved quantitative 5'-RACE with molecular barcodes. TCRdb re-analysed the 5' RACE reads in MiXCR, keeping a single row per CDR3 protein. The sample holds about 39,000 distinct CDR3 sequences, over 9% seen once. The sequencing sample was made of blood, either unsorted or a sorted T cell fraction (not recorded which). The chain combines TRBV12-3 or TRBV12-4 with TRBJ1-1; D is uncertain. The clonotype comes from a male donor with ankylosing spondylitis or in good health (not recorded which). CDR3 nucleotide sequence: TGTGCCAGCAGCCTCGGTAGGACTGAAGCTTTCTTT. Translation gives CASSLGRTEAFF.